These 29 T cell receptor beta chains were sequenced from one sample in a study of T cells in women clearing cervical HPV infection. TCRdb's table, derived via immunoSEQ multiplex PCR, lists solely in-frame clones and lacks some. This listing includes approximately 40,000 clones. The specimen sequenced was blood buffy coat. These receptors were taken from a woman aged 18 to 69 with a cervical HPV16 infection that either progressed to CIN3+ or cleared (not recorded which).

Turning to this clone: The CDR3 is cut off 3 residues early in the read; its end comes from the germline J gene. This chain connects TRBV19 to TRBJ2-2, with 7 positions matching TRBD2. V lost 5 bases to trimming and J lost 2 bases; unmatched junction nucleotides: 2. The CDR3 has 14 residues. Per germline, CDR1 LNHDA and CDR2 SQIVND (reference sequence). Here the CDR3 reads CASSASGNTGELFF. The sequenced part of the CDR3 DNA is TGTGCCAGTAGTGCTAGCGGAAACACCGGGGAG. The whole variable domain, remainder taken from reference TRBV19 and TRBJ2-2, is DGGITQSPKYLFRKEGQNVTLSCEQNLNHDAMYWYRQDPGQGLRLIYYSQIVNDFQKGDIAEGYSVSREKKESFPLTVTSAQKNPTAFYLCASSASGNTGELFFGEGSRLTVL.

On this clone itself: The junction and the germline gene differ at one end; a read error may be behind it. The CDR3 is cut off 3 residues early in the read; its end comes from the germline J gene. The rearrangement joins TRBV2 to TRBJ1-2; D is unresolved. This CDR3 has 13 residues. Germline V gene sequence: CDR1 SNHLY, CDR2 FYNNEI. CDR3 DNA (partial): TGTGCCAGCAGGGAAGGGTACGGGGATGGC. The encoded protein is CASREGYGDG. In full, the CDR3 reads CASREGYGDGYTF.

In the case of this clone: The read stops 3 residues short of the end of the CDR3; the missing end is completed from the germline J gene. The gene calls are TRBV3-1 (or the pseudogene TRBV3-2) and TRBJ1-6, with D unresolved. V dropped 4 bases and J dropped 2 bases, with 21 bases sitting between them. The germline V gene has CDR1 LGHDT and CDR2 YNNKEL (reference sequence). The CDR3 is 19 amino acids. Incomplete CDR3 DNA: TGTGCCAGCAGCCCCCGCCCCACCGCGGGTAATCCCTATAATTCACCC. Translation: CASSPRPTAGNPYNSP. The full CDR3 protein is CASSPRPTAGNPYNSPLHF.

The sequenced part of the CDR3 DNA is TGTGCCAGCAGCCAATCCGGGTCGACAGAAAACTATGGC. Amino acids: CASSQSGSTENYG. In full, the CDR3 is CASSQSGSTENYGYTF. This chain connects TRBV16 to TRBJ1-2; D possibly corresponds to TRBD1 (5 bases). The CDR3 end lies 3 residues beyond the end of the read and is filled in from the germline J gene. Per germline, CDR1 KGHSY and CDR2 FQNENV. V shed 0 bases and J shed 2 bases, with 13 bases lying between them. The CDR3 is 16 amino acids.

Note on this clone: The read ends 3 residues before the CDR3 terminus; that terminus is restored from the germline J gene. The rearrangement joins TRBV18 to TRBJ1-4, with a possible D match to TRBD1 (6 bases). Germline V gene sequence: CDR1 KGHSH, CDR2 LQKENI. The CDR3 is 16 amino acids. The V gene lost 5 bases and the J gene lost 6 bases, with 19 bases spanning the gap. This chain's CDR3 is CASSTNTGQGDEKLFF. The CDR3 bases that were read are TGTGCCAGCTCAACGAATACAGGGCAAGGGGATGAAAAA.

Comments on this clone: The DNA ends 3 residues before the CDR3 does, and the rest of the CDR3 is filled in from the germline J gene. The rearrangement uses TRBV19 and TRBJ2-5, with D maybe TRBD1 (5 bases). Germline CDR1 LNHDA, CDR2 SQIVND (reference sequence). V was trimmed by 5 bases and J by 1 base, leaving 11 bases between them. The CDR3 runs 14 residues. The CDR3: CASSARQSQETQYF. The part of the CDR3 DNA that was read is TGTGCCAGTAGTGCCAGACAGAGCCAAGAGACC. The complete variable domain, with remaining parts taken from reference TRBV19 and TRBJ2-5, reads DGGITQSPKYLFRKEGQNVTLSCEQNLNHDAMYWYRQDPGQGLRLIYYSQIVNDFQKGDIAEGYSVSREKKESFPLTVTSAQKNPTAFYLCASSARQSQETQYFGPGTRLLVL.

About this clone: The CDR3 extends 3 residues past the end of the read, so its final part is completed from the germline J gene. The rearrangement joins TRBV6-2 or TRBV6-3 to TRBJ2-2; TRBD2 might be the D (6 bases). V lost 6 bases, J lost 3 bases, and 17 bases lay in between. Germline CDR1 is MNHEY and CDR2 is SVGEGT. This CDR3 has 16 residues. The sequenced part of the CDR3 DNA is TGTGCCAGCAGCCCAAAGGGTAGCGGTGACACCGGGGAG. Translating it yields CASSPKGSGDTGE. The full CDR3 protein is CASSPKGSGDTGELFF.

A note on this clone: The CDR3 is cut off 3 residues early in the read; its end comes from the germline J gene. The V and J genes are TRBV10-3 and TRBJ2-3; 8 positions agree with TRBD2. Per the germline V gene, CDR1 is ENHRY and CDR2 is SYGVKD. V lost 6 bases, J lost 0 bases, and 8 bases stayed unmatched. The CDR3 runs to 16 residues. The DNA read from the CDR3 is TGTGCCATCAGCACTAGTAGCGGGACTAGCACAGATACG. It yields the protein CAISTSSGTSTDT. The full CDR3 sequence reads CAISTSSGTSTDTQYF.

Details on this clone: From the germline J gene comes the end of the CDR3, since the read stops 3 residues before it. The V and J genes are TRBV7-9 and TRBJ2-3, with D possibly TRBD1 on 6 matching bases. The CDR3 sequence is 15 residues long. Germline CDR1 is SEHNR and CDR2 is FQNEAQ (reference sequence). Deletions cut 4 bases from V and 4 bases from J, with 15 bases between. The CDR3 spells CASSYGTGNADTQYF. The sequenced CDR3 bases are TGTGCCAGCAGCTACGGCACAGGGAACGCAGATACG.

Concerning this clone itself: The CDR3 is cut off 3 residues early in the read; its end comes from the germline J gene. V is TRBV7-2 and J is TRBJ2-1; D gene unclear. Germline CDR1 is SGHTA and CDR2 is FQGNSA. The CDR3 is made up of 14 amino acids. The ends were cut back, 3 bases at V and 7 bases at J, with 13 bases in the middle. CDR3 bases read: TGTGCCAGCAGCTTGGTAGCTACTACGAATGAG. Its protein product is CASSLVATTNE. The full CDR3 protein reads CASSLVATTNEQFF.

Remarks on this clone: The read finishes 3 residues shy of the CDR3 end, and the germline J gene is used to complete it. The V call is TRBV20-1, the J call TRBJ1-1, with 9 bases that match TRBD1. Losses at the gene ends were 3 bases for V and 4 bases for J; bases not matched to a gene: 6. Looked up from germline, CDR1 is DFQATT and CDR2 is SNEGSKA (reference sequence). The CDR3 runs to 14 residues. CDR3 region: CSASRQGGATEAFF. The CDR3 DNA, read in part, is TGCAGTGCTAGTCGACAGGGGGGGGCCACTGAA.

For this clone: The read falls 3 residues short of the CDR3 end, and the missing part is taken from the germline J gene. The V gene is TRBV19, the J gene TRBJ1-1; no clear D gene. The length of the CDR3 is 13 residues. CDR1 is LNHDA and CDR2 is SQIVND in the germline V gene (reference sequence). CDR3 residues: CASSIVPSSQAFF. The covered CDR3 bases are TGTGCCAGTAGTATAGTCCCGAGTAGCCAA.

Worth noting for this clone: The read is 3 residues too short to cover the CDR3 end, so that end is filled in from the germline J gene. This chain links TRBV7-9 with TRBJ2-1, with D uncertain. The CDR3 has 13 amino acids. The ends were cut back, 5 bases at V and 0 bases at J, with 5 bases in the middle. The V gene's germline CDR1 is SEHNR and CDR2 FQNEAQ (reference sequence). The sequenced part of the CDR3 DNA is TGTGCCAGCAGCCCAGGCTCCTACAATGAG. Protein product: CASSPGSYNE. The CDR3, in full, reads CASSPGSYNEQFF.

On this clone itself: The read stops 3 residues short of the end of the CDR3; the missing end is completed from the germline J gene. The chain is built from TRBV6-2 or TRBV6-3 and TRBJ1-2; TRBD1 is a possible D gene (5 bases). Trimming pared 7 bases from V and 4 bases from J, leaving 16 bases between. Germline lookup yields CDR1 MNHEY and CDR2 SVGEGT. CDR3 length: 14 residues. CDR3 DNA (partial): TGTGCCAGCAACCAGGTGGGGCCACCCTATGGC. The encoded protein is CASNQVGPPYG. In full, the CDR3 is CASNQVGPPYGYTF.

The CDR3: CASSRGDNSPLHF. CDR3 DNA (partial): TGTGCCAGCTCTAGAGGGGATAATTCACCC. This sequence joins TRBV18 and TRBJ1-6; TRBD1 is a possible D gene (5 bases). The read comes to an end 3 residues before the CDR3 does, leaving the germline J gene to fill in the end. CDR1 KGHSH and CDR2 LQKENI come from the germline V gene. V was clipped by 6 bases and J by 5 bases, with 8 bases between them. This CDR3 is 13 amino acids long.

Turning to this clone: The read ends 3 residues before the CDR3 terminus; that terminus is restored from the germline J gene. The genes are TRBV14 and TRBJ1-4; D is ambiguous. In germline, CDR1 is SGHDN, CDR2 FVKESK. The CDR3 extends over 14 amino acids. Deletions cut 1 base from V and 2 bases from J, with 5 bases between. The CDR3 DNA, read in part, is TGTGCCAGCAGCCAAGCTTTCACTAATGAAAAA. Encoded protein: CASSQAFTNEK. The whole CDR3 sequence reads CASSQAFTNEKLFF.

For this clone: The read ends 3 residues early relative to the CDR3; the germline J gene fills the gap. V and J are TRBV7-9 and TRBJ2-5; D not resolved. The CDR3 consists of 13 residues. Germline CDR1 is SEHNR and CDR2 is FQNEAQ (reference sequence). V dropped 1 base and J dropped 2 bases, with 5 bases sitting between them. The sequenced part of the CDR3 DNA is TGTGCCAGCAGCTTAGTCCCGCAAGAGACC. This sequence encodes CASSLVPQET. The whole CDR3 is CASSLVPQETQYF.

Turning to this clone: With the read ending 3 residues before the CDR3 end, the germline J gene is used to fill in that end. The rearrangement uses TRBV5-1 and TRBJ2-1, with TRBD1 matching over 7 bases. The CDR3 loop spans 14 amino acids. Losses at the gene ends were 0 bases for V and 7 bases for J; bases not matched to a gene: 4. The germline gives CDR1 SGHRS, CDR2 YFSETQ. CDR3 in amino acids: CASSLEGTENEQFF. CDR3 bases read: TGCGCCAGCAGCTTGGAAGGGACAGAAAATGAG.

On this clone itself: The read falls 3 residues short of the CDR3 end, and the missing part is taken from the germline J gene. The chain links TRBV7-8 to TRBJ1-1; D is uncertain. CDR3 length equals 17 residues. V lost 2 bases to trimming and J lost 0 bases, with 16 bases between them. From germline, CDR1 is SGHVS and CDR2 FQNEAQ. CDR3 sequence reads: CASSLLAGAVMNTEAFF. Incomplete CDR3 DNA: TGTGCCAGCAGCTTACTAGCGGGCGCGGTGATGAACACTGAA.

Points on this clone: The read terminates 3 residues before the CDR3 end, so the remaining end is supplied by the germline J gene. The chain employs TRBV6-2 or TRBV6-3 and TRBJ1-5; tentative D call: TRBD1 (6 bases). With 5 bases removed from V and 2 bases from J, the gap between germline ends came to 7 bases. This CDR3 spans 13 amino acids. Germline loops: CDR1 MNHEY, CDR2 SVGEGT. The CDR3 spells CASSRQGNQPQHF. The part of the CDR3 DNA that was read is TGTGCCAGCAGTAGACAGGGCAATCAGCCC.

On this clone itself: The CDR3 end lies 3 residues beyond the end of the read and is filled in from the germline J gene. The J gene is TRBJ2-3, the V gene TRBV5-4; D not resolved. Germline V gene lookup returns CDR1 SGHNT and CDR2 YYREEE (reference sequence). Trimming left V 4 bases short and J 3 bases short, with 6 bases between. This CDR3 has 12 amino acids. The CDR3 protein is CASSMSTDTQYF. Partial CDR3 DNA: TGTGCCAGCAGCATGTCGACAGATACG.

A remark on this clone: The read gets to within 3 residues of the CDR3 end, and the germline J gene fills in the rest. This chain uses TRBV7-9 with TRBJ2-7; TRBD1 matches 7 bases. The CDR3 runs to 14 residues. After removal of 4 bases from V and 0 bases from J, the junction contained 3 bases not matched to a gene. Germline assignment: CDR1 SEHNR and CDR2 FQNEAQ (reference sequence). The CDR3 region is CASSWTGNSYEQYF. The part of the CDR3 DNA that was read is TGTGCCAGCAGCTGGACAGGTAACTCCTACGAG.

As to this clone: The CDR3 extends 3 residues past the end of the read, so its final part is completed from the germline J gene. V usage is TRBV7-9 and J usage is TRBJ1-2; TRBD1 is a possible D gene (6 bases). CDR1 and CDR2 (germline): SEHNR, FQNEAQ (reference sequence). This CDR3 is built from 13 residues. The CDR3 reads CASSFRGEGGYTF. The CDR3 DNA, read in part, is TGTGCCAGCAGCTTCAGGGGTGAGGGGGGC.

With regard to this clone: The CDR3 goes on 3 residues after the read ends, and that part is filled in from the germline J gene. The J gene is TRBJ1-1, the V gene TRBV4-1; weak D call: TRBD1 (5 bases). Germline CDR1 and CDR2: MGHRA and YSYEKL. The V end lost 5 bases, the J end lost 5 bases, and 15 bases lay between the germline ends. This CDR3 comprises 14 residues. This CDR3 is CASSLREQGTEAFF. CDR3 DNA (partial): TGCGCCAGCAGCTTAAGAGAGCAGGGTACTGAA.

CDR3 in amino acids: CASSAPGEDYTF. CDR3 DNA, as far as it was read: TGTGCCAGCAGTGCCCCCGGGGAGGAC. The chain carries TRBV2 and TRBJ1-2; D is unresolved. The missing CDR3 end, 3 residues past where the read stops, is filled in from the germline J gene. Germline assignment: CDR1 SNHLY and CDR2 FYNNEI. The CDR3 covers 12 residues.

To note about this clone: The read ends 3 residues before the CDR3 terminus; that terminus is restored from the germline J gene. V is TRBV19 and J is TRBJ2-1, with TRBD2 matching over 9 bases. Germline CDR1 is LNHDA and CDR2 is SQIVND (reference sequence). V lost 9 bases, J lost 4 bases, and 10 bases stayed unmatched. The CDR3 loop spans 15 amino acids. CDR3 loop: CASQITSGSYNEQFF. The sequenced CDR3 bases are TGTGCCAGCCAAATAACTAGCGGGTCTTACAATGAG. Drawing the rest from reference TRBV19 and TRBJ2-1, the complete variable domain is DGGITQSPKYLFRKEGQNVTLSCEQNLNHDAMYWYRQDPGQGLRLIYYSQIVNDFQKGDIAEGYSVSREKKESFPLTVTSAQKNPTAFYLCASQITSGSYNEQFFGPGTRLTVL.

Concerning this clone itself: The CDR3 end is not reached by the read, which stops 3 residues before it; the germline J gene fills it in. The chain carries TRBV20-1 and TRBJ2-3; a weak D match, TRBD2 (6 bases). The CDR3 runs 13 residues. CDR1 is DFQATT, CDR2 SNEGSKA, per germline (reference sequence). V shed 3 bases and J shed 4 bases, with 11 bases lying between them. This CDR3 is CSARGGGPDTQYF. CDR3 DNA, as far as it was read: TGCAGTGCTAGGGGGGGTGGGCCAGATACG.

About this clone: Read sequence stops 3 residues before the CDR3 end, and the germline J gene provides the missing end. This chain connects TRBV4-1 to TRBJ1-2, with 9 bases that match TRBD1. The CDR3 has 17 residues. Germline CDR1 reads MGHRA; CDR2 reads YSYEKL. Trimming took 4 bases from V and 5 from J; bases not matched to a gene: 14. CDR3: CASSPRGQGDTTYGYTF. CDR3 DNA (partial): TGCGCCAGCAGCCCCCGGGGACAGGGAGACACAACTTATGGC.

Concerning this clone: Read coverage stops 3 residues before the CDR3 terminus; the germline J gene supplies the remainder. The chain combines TRBV19 with TRBJ1-5; maybe TRBD1 (6 bases). The CDR3 totals 16 residues. V was clipped by 3 bases and J by 1 base, with 13 bases between them. The V gene's germline CDR1 is LNHDA and CDR2 SQIVND (reference sequence). CDR3 loop: CASSIRGGRSNQPQHF. Incomplete CDR3 DNA: TGTGCCAGTAGTATTAGGGGGGGCAGGAGCAATCAGCCC.